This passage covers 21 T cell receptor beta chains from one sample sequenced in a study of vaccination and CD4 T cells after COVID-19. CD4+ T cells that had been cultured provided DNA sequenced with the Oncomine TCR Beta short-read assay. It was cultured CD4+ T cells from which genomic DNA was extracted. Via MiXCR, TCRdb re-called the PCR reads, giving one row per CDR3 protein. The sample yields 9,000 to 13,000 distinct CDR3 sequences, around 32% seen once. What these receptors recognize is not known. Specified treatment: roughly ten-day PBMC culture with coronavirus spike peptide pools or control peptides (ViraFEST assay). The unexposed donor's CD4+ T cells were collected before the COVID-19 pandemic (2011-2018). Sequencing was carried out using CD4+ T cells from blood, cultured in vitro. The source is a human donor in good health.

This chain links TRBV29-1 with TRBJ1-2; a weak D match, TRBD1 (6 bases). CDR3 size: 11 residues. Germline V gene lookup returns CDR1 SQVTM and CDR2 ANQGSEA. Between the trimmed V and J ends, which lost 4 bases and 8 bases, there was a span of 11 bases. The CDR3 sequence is CSVGGLAGYTF. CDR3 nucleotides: TGCAGCGTTGGGGGGCTGGCAGGCTACACCTTC. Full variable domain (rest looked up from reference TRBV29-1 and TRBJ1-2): SAVISQKPSRDICQRGTSLTIQCQVDSQVTMMFWYRQQPGQSLTLIATANQGSEATYESGFVIDKFPISRPNLTFSTLTVSNMSPEDSSIYLCSVGGLAGYTFGSGTRLTVV.

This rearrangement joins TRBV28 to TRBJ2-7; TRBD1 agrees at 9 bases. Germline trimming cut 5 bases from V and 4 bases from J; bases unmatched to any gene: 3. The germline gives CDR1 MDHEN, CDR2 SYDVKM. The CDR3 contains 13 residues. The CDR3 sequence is CASSTGGLYEQYF. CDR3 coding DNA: TGTGCCAGCAGTACAGGGGGCTTGTACGAGCAGTACTTC.

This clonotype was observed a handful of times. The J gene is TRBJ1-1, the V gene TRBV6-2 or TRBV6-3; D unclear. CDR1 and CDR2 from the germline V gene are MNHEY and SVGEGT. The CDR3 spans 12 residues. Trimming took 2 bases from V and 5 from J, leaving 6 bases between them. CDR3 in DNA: TGTGCCAGCAGTTACAGGCGGACTGAAGCTTTCTTT. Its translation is CASSYRRTEAFF.

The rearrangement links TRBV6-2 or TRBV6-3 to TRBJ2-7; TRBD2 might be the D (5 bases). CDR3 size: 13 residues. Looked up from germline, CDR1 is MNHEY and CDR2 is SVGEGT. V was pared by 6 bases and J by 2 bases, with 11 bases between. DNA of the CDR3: TGTGCCAGCAGCCGGACTCAGACCTACGAGCAGTACTTC. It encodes CASSRTQTYEQYF.

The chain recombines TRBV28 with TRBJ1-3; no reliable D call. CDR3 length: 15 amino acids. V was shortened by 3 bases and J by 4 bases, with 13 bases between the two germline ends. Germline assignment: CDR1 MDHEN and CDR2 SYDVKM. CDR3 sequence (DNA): TGTGCCAGCAGTTTTAGGGCGGCCCTCGGAAACACCATATATTTT. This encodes CASSFRAALGNTIYF.

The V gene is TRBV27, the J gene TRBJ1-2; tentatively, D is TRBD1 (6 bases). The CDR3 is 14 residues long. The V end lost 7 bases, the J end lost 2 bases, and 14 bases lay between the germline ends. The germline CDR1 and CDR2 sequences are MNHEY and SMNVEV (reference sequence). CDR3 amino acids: CASTRLTGNYGYTF. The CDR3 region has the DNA TGTGCCAGCACCCGGCTTACAGGGAACTATGGCTACACCTTC.

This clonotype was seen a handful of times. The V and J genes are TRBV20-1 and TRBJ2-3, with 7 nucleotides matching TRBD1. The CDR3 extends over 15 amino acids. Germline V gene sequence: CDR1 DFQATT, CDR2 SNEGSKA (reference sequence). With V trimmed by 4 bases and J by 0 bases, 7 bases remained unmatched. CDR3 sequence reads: CSAMSGQDSTDTQYF. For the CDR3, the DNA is TGCAGTGCTATGTCCGGACAGGACAGCACAGATACGCAGTATTTT.

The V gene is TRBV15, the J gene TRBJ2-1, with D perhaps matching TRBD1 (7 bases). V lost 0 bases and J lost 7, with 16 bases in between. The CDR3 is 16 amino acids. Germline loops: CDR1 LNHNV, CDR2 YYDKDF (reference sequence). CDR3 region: CATSREGGVRGNEQFF. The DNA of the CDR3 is TGTGCCACCAGCAGAGAGGGCGGGGTCAGGGGGAATGAGCAGTTCTTC.

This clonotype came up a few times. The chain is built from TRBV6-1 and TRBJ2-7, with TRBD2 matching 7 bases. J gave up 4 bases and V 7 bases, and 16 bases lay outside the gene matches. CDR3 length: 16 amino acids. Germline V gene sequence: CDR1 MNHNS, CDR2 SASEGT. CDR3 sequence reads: CASIFGGGESGYEQYF. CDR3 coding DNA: TGTGCCAGCATATTCGGCGGGGGTGAGAGTGGGTACGAGCAGTACTTC.

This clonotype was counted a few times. As DNA, the CDR3 is TGCAGTGCTAGAGATCTCAAGCTAGCGGCCTACGAGCAGTACTTC. Protein product: CSARDLKLAAYEQYF. The V gene is TRBV20-1, the J gene TRBJ2-7; 7 nucleotides agree with TRBD2. After removal of 0 bases from V and 2 bases from J, the junction contained 7 bases not matched to a gene. The CDR3 consists of 15 residues. Germline values: CDR1 DFQATT, CDR2 SNEGSKA (reference sequence).

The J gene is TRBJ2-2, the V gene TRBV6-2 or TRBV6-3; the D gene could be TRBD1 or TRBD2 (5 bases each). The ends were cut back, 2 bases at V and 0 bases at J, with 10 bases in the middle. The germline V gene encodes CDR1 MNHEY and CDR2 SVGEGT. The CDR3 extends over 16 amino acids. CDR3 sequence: CASSYHGAANTGELFF. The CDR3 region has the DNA TGTGCCAGCAGTTACCACGGGGCCGCGAACACCGGGGAGCTGTTTTTT.

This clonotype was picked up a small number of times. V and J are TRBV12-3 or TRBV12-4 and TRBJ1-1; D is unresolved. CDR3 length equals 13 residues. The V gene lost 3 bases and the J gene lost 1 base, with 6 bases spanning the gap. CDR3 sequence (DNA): TGTGCCAGCAGTTTCTGGGGGAACACTGAAGCTTTCTTT. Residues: CASSFWGNTEAFF.

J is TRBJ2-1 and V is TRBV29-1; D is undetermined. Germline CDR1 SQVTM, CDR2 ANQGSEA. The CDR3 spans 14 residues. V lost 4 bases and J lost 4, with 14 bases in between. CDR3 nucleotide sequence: TGCAGCGTTGCCCTAGGCGGAGATTACAATGAGCAGTTCTTC. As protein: CSVALGGDYNEQFF.

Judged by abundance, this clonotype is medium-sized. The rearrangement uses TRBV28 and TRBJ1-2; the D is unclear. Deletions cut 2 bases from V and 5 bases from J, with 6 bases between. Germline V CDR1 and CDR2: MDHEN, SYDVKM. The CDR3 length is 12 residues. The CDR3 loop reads CASSLRLYGYTF. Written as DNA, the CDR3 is TGTGCCAGCAGTTTACGGCTATATGGCTACACCTTC.

CDR3 amino acids: CASSRLQDTEAFF. In DNA, the CDR3 is TGTGCCAGCAGCCGTTTGCAGGACACTGAAGCTTTCTTT. The gene calls are TRBV14 and TRBJ1-1; D is unresolved. Germline CDR1 is SGHDN and CDR2 is FVKESK. The CDR3 is made up of 13 amino acids. Trimming stripped 4 bases from V and 3 bases from J, with 9 bases between.

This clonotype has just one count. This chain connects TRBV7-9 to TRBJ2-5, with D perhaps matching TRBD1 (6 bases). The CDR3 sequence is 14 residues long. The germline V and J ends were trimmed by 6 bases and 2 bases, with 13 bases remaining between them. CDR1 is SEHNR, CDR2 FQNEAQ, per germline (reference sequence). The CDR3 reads CASRPGQYQETQYF. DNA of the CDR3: TGTGCCAGCAGACCTGGACAGTATCAAGAGACCCAGTACTTC.

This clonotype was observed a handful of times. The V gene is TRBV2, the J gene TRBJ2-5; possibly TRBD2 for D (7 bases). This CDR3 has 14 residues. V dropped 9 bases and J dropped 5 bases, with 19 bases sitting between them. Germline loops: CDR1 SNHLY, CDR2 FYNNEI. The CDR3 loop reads CASPQGGAVETQYF. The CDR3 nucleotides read TGTGCCAGTCCCCAAGGGGGGGCCGTGGAGACCCAGTACTTC.

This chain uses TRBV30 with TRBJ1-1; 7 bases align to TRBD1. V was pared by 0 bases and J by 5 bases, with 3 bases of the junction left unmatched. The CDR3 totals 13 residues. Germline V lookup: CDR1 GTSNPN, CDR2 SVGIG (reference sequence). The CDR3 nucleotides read TGTGCCTGGAGTGTGACCAGGGGGACTGAAGCTTTCTTT. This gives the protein CAWSVTRGTEAFF.

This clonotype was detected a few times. The CDR3 region has the DNA TGTGCCAGTAGGAATCGGGACAGGGGGCTTGGAGATACGCAGTATTTT. It specifies CASRNRDRGLGDTQYF. This rearrangement joins TRBV19 to TRBJ2-3, with 12 bases lining up with TRBD1. The CDR3 covers 16 residues. J gave up 5 bases and V 6 bases, and 9 bases lay outside the gene matches. Germline V CDR1 and CDR2: LNHDA, SQIVND (reference sequence).

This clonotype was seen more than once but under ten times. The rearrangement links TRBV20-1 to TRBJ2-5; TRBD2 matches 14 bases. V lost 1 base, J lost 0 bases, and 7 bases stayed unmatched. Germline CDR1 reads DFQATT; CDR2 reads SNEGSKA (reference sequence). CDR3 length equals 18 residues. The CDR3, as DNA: TGCAGTGCTAGAGGAAAGGGGACTAGCGGGAGAGACCAAGAGACCCAGTACTTC. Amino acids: CSARGKGTSGRDQETQYF.

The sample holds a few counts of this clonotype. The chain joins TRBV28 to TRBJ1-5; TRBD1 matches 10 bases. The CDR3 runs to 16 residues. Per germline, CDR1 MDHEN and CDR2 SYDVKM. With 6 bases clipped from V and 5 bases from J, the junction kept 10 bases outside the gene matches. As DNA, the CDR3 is TGTGCCAGCAGCCAATGGGTGGGACAGGGGTATCAGCCCCAGCATTTT. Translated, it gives CASSQWVGQGYQPQHF. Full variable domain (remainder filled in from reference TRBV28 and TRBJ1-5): DVKVTQSSRYLVKRTGEKVFLECVQDMDHENMFWYRQDPGLGLRLIYFSYDVKMKEKGDIPEGYSVSREKKERFSLILESASTNQTSMYLCASSQWVGQGYQPQHFGDGTRLSIL.